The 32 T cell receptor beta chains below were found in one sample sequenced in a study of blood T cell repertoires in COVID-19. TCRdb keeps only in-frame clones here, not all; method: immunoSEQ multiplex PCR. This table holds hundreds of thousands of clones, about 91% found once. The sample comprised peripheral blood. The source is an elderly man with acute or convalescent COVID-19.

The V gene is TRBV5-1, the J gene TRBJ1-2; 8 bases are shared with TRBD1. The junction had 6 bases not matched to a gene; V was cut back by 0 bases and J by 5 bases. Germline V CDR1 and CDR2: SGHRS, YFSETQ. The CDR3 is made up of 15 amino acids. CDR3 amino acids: CASSLGGQASYGYTF. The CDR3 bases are TGCGCCAGCAGCTTGGGGGGACAGGCTTCATATGGCTACACCTTC.

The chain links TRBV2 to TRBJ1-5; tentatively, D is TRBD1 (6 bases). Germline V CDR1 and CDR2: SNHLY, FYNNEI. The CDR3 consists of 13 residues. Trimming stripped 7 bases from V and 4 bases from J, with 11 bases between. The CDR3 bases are TGTGCCAGCATCGGACAGCCGAATCAGCCCCAGCATTTT. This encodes CASIGQPNQPQHF.

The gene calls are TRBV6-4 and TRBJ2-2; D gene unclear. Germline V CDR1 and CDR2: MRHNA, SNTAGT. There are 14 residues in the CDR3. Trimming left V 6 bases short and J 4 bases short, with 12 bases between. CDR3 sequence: CASSIDSGTGELFF. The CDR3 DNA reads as TGTGCCAGCAGCATCGATTCGGGCACCGGGGAGCTGTTTTTT.

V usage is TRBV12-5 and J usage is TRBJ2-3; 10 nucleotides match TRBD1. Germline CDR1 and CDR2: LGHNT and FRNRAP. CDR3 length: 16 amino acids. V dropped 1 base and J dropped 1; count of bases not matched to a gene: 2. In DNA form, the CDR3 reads TGTGCTAGTGGTTTGGAGACAGGGGGCGGCACAGATACGCAGTATTTT. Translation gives CASGLETGGGTDTQYF.

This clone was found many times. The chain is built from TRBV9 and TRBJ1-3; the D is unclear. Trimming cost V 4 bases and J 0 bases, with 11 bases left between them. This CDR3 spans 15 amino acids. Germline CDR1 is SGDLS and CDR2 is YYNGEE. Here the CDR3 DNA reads TGTGCCAGCAGCCCCTGGGAGGGCTCTGGAAACACCATATATTTT. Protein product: CASSPWEGSGNTIYF.

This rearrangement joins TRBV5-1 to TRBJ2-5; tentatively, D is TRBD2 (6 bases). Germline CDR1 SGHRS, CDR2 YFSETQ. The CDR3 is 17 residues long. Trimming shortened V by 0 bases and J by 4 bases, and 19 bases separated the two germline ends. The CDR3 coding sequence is TGCGCCAGCAGCTTGGCCGGCCCCGGGACTTTCACAGAGACCCAGTACTTC. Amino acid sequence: CASSLAGPGTFTETQYF.

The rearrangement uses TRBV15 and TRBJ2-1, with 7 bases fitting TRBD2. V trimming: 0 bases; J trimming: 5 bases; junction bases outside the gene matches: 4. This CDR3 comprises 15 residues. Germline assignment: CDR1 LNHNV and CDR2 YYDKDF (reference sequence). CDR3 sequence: CATSRDSRGDNEQFF. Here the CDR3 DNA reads TGTGCCACCAGCAGAGATAGCCGGGGGGACAATGAGCAGTTCTTC.

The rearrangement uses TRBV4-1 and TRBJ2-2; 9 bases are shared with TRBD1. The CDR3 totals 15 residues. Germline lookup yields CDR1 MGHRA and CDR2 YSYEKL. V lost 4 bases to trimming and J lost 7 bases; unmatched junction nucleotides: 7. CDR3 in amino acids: CASSRQGQGGGELFF. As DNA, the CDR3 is TGCGCCAGCAGCCGCCAGGGACAGGGTGGCGGGGAGCTGTTTTTT.

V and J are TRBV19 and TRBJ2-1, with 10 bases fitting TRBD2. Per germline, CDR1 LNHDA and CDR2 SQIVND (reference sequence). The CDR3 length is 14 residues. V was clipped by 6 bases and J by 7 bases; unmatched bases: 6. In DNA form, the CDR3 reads TGTGCCAGTAGCCCTAGCGGGAGAAAGAATGAGCAGTTCTTC. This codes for CASSPSGRKNEQFF.

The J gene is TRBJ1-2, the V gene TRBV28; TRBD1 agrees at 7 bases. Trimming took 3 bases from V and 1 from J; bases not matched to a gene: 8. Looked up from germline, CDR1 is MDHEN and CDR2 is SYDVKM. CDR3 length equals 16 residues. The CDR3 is CASSFPTGSINYGYTF. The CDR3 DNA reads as TGTGCCAGCAGTTTTCCGACAGGGTCCATTAACTATGGCTACACCTTC.

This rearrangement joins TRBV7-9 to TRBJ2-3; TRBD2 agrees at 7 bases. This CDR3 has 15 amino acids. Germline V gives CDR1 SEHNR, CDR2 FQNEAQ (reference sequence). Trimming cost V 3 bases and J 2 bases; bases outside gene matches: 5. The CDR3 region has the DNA TGTGCCAGCAGCTTGGGAGGGTACAACACAGATACGCAGTATTTT. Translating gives CASSLGGYNTDTQYF.

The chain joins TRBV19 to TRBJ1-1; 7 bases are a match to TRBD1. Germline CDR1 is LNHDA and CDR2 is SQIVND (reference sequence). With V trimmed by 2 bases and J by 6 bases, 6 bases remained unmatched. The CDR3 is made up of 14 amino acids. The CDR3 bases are TGTGCCAGTAGTATAAATACAGGGGCCCCTGAAGCTTTCTTT. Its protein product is CASSINTGAPEAFF.

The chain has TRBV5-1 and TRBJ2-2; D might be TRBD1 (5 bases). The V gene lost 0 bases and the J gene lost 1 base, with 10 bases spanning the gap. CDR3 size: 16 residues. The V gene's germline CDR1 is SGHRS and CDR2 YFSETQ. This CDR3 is CASSLEAGWNTGELFF. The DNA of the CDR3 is TGCGCCAGCAGCTTGGAAGCAGGGTGGAACACCGGGGAGCTGTTTTTT. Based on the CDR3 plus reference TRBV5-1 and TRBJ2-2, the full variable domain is KAGVTQTPRYLIKTRGQQVTLSCSPISGHRSVSWYQQTPGQGLQFLFEYFSETQRNKGNFPGRFSGRQFSNSRSEMNVSTLELGDSALYLCASSLEAGWNTGELFFGEGSRLTVL.

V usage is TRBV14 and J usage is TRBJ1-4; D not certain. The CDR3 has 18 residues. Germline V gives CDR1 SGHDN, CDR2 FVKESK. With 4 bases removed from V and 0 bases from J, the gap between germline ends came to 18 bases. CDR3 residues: CASSRRPLDLATNEKLFF. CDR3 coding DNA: TGTGCCAGCAGCCGAAGACCGTTGGACTTGGCAACTAATGAAAAACTGTTTTTT.

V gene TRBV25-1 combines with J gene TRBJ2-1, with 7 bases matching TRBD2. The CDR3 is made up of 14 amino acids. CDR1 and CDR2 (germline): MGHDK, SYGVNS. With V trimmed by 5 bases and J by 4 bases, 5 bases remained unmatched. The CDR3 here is CASSTPGGYNEQFF. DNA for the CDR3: TGTGCCAGCAGTACCCCGGGGGGATACAATGAGCAGTTCTTC.

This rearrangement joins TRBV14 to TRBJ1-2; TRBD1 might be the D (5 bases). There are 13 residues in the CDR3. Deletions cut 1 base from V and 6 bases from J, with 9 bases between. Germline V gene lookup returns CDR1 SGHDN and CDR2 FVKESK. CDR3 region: CASSQVPGHGYTF. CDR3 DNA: TGTGCCAGCAGCCAAGTCCCAGGGCATGGCTACACCTTC.

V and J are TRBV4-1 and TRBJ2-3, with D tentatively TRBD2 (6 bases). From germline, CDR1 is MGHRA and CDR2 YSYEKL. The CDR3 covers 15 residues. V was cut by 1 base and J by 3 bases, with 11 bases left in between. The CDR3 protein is CASSQGLVRTDTQYF. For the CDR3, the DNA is TGCGCCAGCAGCCAAGGACTAGTACGTACAGATACGCAGTATTTT.

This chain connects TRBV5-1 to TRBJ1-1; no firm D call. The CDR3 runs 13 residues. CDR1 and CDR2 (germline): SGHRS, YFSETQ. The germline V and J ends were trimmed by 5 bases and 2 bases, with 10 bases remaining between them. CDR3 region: CASRGGINTEAFF. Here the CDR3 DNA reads TGCGCCAGCAGAGGAGGGATAAACACTGAAGCTTTCTTT.

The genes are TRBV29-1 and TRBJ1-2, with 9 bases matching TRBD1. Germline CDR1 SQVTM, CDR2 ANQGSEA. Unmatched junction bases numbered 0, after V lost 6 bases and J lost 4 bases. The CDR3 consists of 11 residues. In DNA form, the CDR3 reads TGCAGCGTGACAGGGGGCTATGGCTACACCTTC. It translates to CSVTGGYGYTF.

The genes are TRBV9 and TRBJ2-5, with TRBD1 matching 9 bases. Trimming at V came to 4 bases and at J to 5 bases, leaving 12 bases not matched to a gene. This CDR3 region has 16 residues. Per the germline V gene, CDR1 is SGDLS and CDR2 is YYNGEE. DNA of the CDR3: TGTGCCAGCAGCCCTCGGGACAGGGATGGTAGGGAGACCCAGTACTTC. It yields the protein CASSPRDRDGRETQYF.

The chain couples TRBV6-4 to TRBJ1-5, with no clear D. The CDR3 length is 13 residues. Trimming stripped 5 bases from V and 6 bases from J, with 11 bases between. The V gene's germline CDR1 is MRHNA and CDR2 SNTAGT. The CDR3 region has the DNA TGTGCCAGCAGTTACGGTCTTGGTCAGCCCCAGCATTTT. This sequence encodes CASSYGLGQPQHF.

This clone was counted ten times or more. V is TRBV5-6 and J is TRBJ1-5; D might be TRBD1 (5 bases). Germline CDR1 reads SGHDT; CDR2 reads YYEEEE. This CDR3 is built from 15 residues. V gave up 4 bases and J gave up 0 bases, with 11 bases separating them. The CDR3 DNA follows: TGTGCCAGCAGCCCATGGACAAATAGCAATCAGCCCCAGCATTTT. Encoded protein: CASSPWTNSNQPQHF.

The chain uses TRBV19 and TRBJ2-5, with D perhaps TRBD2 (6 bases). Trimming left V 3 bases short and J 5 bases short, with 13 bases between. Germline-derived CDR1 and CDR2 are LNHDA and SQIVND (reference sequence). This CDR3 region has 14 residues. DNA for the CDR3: TGTGCCAGTAGTATTGGGGGGATGTGGGAGACCCAGTACTTC. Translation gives CASSIGGMWETQYF.

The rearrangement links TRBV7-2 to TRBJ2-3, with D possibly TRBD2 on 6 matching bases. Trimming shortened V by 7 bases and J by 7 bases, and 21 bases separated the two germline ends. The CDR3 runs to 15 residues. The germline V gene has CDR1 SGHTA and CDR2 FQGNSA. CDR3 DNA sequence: TGTGCCAGCACCCTCCACCGGGACTCTTATAATACGCAGTATTTT. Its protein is CASTLHRDSYNTQYF.

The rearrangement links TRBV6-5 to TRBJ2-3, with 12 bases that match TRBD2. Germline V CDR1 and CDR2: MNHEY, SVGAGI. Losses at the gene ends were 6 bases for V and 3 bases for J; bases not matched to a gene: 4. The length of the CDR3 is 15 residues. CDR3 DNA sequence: TGTGCCAGCAGGCTAGCGGGGGGGCGGACAGATACGCAGTATTTT. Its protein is CASRLAGGRTDTQYF.

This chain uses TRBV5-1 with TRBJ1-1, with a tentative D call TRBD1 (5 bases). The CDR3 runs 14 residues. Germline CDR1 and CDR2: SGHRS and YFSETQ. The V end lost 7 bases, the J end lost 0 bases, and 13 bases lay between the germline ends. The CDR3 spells CASSLRGVNTEAFF. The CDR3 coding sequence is TGCGCCAGCTCCCTCCGGGGGGTGAACACTGAAGCTTTCTTT.

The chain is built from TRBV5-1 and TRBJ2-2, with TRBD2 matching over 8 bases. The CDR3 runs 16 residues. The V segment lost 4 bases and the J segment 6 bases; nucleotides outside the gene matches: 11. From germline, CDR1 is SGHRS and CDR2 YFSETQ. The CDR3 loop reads CASSDGGAGVAGELFF. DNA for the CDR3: TGCGCCAGCAGCGACGGAGGAGCGGGAGTGGCCGGGGAGCTGTTTTTT.

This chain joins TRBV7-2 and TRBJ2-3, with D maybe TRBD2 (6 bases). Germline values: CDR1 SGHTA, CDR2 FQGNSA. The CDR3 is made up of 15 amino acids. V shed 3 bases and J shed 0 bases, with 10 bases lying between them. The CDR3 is CASSLAGSSTDTQYF. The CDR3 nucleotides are TGTGCCAGCAGCTTGGCGGGATCTAGCACAGATACGCAGTATTTT.

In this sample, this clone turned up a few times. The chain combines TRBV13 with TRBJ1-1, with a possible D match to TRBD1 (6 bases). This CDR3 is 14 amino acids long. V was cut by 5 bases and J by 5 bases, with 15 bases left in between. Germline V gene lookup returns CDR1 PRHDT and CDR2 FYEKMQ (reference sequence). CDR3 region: CASSPTQGRTEAFF. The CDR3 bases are TGTGCCAGCAGCCCGACACAGGGCCGGACTGAAGCTTTCTTT.

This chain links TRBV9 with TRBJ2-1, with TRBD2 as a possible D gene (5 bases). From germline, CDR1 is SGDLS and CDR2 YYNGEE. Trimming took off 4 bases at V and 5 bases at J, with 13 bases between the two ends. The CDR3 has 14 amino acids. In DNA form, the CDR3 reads TGTGCCAGCAGCCGAGCGGACCTAAACAATGAGCAGTTCTTC. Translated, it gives CASSRADLNNEQFF.

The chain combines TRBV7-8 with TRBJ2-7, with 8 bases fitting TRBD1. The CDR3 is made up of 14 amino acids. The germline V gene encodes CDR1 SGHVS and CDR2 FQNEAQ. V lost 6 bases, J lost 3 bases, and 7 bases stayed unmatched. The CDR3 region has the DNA TGTGCCAGCAGTCCGGACAGGGTAGTCTACGAGCAGTACTTC. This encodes CASSPDRVVYEQYF.

The DNA for the CDR3 is TGCGCCAGCAGCGCAACCGGGTCCGAAGCCCACGAGCAGTACTTC. Amino acid sequence: CASSATGSEAHEQYF. The chain has TRBV5-1 and TRBJ2-7; D not certain. Germline V gives CDR1 SGHRS, CDR2 YFSETQ. Trimming cost V 4 bases and J 5 bases, with 19 bases left between them. This CDR3 has 15 residues.